Many counts were recorded for the clone carrying this T cell receptor beta chain. This CDR3 has 15 residues. CDR1 is SGHVS and CDR2 is FQNEAQ in the germline V gene. V was pared by 5 bases and J by 6 bases, with 9 bases of the junction left unmatched. This record belongs to a study of early T cells in non-severe SARS-CoV-2 infection. Each CDR3 protein gets one entry after TCRdb re-called the 5' RACE reads with MiXCR. The sample has approximately 70,000 distinct CDR3 sequences; 5% are singletons. Here the sequenced sample was whole blood, taken at baseline. The chain couples TRBV7-8 to TRBJ2-2; 7 nucleotides agree with TRBD2. This receptor was taken from an adult who was a healthcare worker with PCR-confirmed SARS-CoV-2 infection or an uninfected control (not recorded which). CDR3 residues: CASSPRTSGAGELFF. The CDR3 DNA is TGTGCCAGCAGCCCCCGGACTAGTGGGGCCGGGGAGCTGTTTTTT.